The 24 T cell receptor beta chains in this list originate from one sample, sequenced in a study of vaccination and CD4 T cells after COVID-19. Antigen specificity for these receptors is unknown. Cultured CD4+ T cells had their DNA profiled by the Oncomine TCR Beta short-read assay. TCRdb reprocessed the PCR reads with MiXCR, giving one entry per CDR3 protein. The sample holds about 15,000 distinct CDR3 sequences, over 45% seen once. The treatment was: approximately nine-day PBMC culture with coronavirus spike peptide pools or control peptides (ViraFEST assay). Sequencing was performed on CD4+ T cells from blood, cultured in vitro, taken before SARS-CoV-2 vaccination. The receptors derive from a human donor who had recovered from COVID-19.

This clonotype has more than one count but fewer than ten. This chain connects TRBV5-1 to TRBJ2-5; D unclear. This CDR3 is built from 14 residues. Germline CDR1 reads SGHRS; CDR2 reads YFSETQ. V shed 0 bases and J shed 5 bases, with 11 bases lying between them. CDR3 nucleotides: TGCGCCAGCAGCTTGGCCGCCACGCTGGAGACCCAGTACTTC. Translated, it gives CASSLAATLETQYF.

The chain links TRBV27 to TRBJ1-4; 7 bases match TRBD1. Germline V lookup: CDR1 MNHEY, CDR2 SMNVEV (reference sequence). This CDR3 has 14 amino acids. The V gene end was trimmed by 5 bases and the J gene end by 5 bases; junction bases not matched to a gene: 5. CDR3 nucleotides: TGTGCCAGCAGTGAACAGGGGCCGAATGAAAAACTGTTTTTT. It codes for CASSEQGPNEKLFF.

The chain has TRBV28 and TRBJ1-5, with D maybe TRBD1 (5 bases). Trimming took 2 bases from V and 11 from J, leaving 16 bases between them. The V gene's germline CDR1 is MDHEN and CDR2 SYDVKM. The CDR3 runs 14 residues. CDR3 nucleotides: TGTGCCAGCAGTTTACAGGGATCACTTGTGGCCCAGCATTTT. It translates to CASSLQGSLVAQHF.

This clonotype was observed once. The chain carries TRBV20-1 and TRBJ1-6; perhaps TRBD1 as D (6 bases). The ends were cut back, 5 bases at V and 7 bases at J, with 12 bases in the middle. This CDR3 is 13 amino acids long. From germline, CDR1 is DFQATT and CDR2 SNEGSKA (reference sequence). CDR3 sequence: CSARGQDNSPLHF. The CDR3 DNA is TGCAGTGCTCGGGGGCAGGACAATTCACCCCTCCACTTT.

V is TRBV6-5 and J is TRBJ2-7, with a tentative D call TRBD2 (5 bases). This CDR3 comprises 14 residues. The germline V gene has CDR1 MNHEY and CDR2 SVGAGI. With 4 bases removed from V and 3 bases from J, the gap between germline ends came to 13 bases. The CDR3 region has the DNA TGTGCCAGCAGTTTCCAAGGACGGGGCTACGAGCAGTACTTC. Protein product: CASSFQGRGYEQYF.

Comment on this clonotype: A read error is likely, as this CDR3 ends without the conserved phenylalanine or tryptophan. The gene calls are TRBV19 and TRBJ2-6; D is possibly TRBD1 or TRBD2 (5 bases each). The CDR3 is 16 residues long. Germline V gives CDR1 LNHDA, CDR2 SQIVND (reference sequence). Between the trimmed V and J ends, which lost 5 bases and 0 bases, there was a span of 11 bases. CDR3: CASSWSGRSGANVLTL. The CDR3 DNA sequence: TGTGCCAGTAGTTGGTCGGGGCGCTCTGGGGCCAACGTCCTGACTCTC.

This rearrangement joins TRBV20-1 to TRBJ2-1; D is unresolved. The V end lost 1 base, the J end lost 8 bases, and 9 bases lay between the germline ends. CDR1 DFQATT and CDR2 SNEGSKA come from the germline V gene (reference sequence). This CDR3 region has 12 residues. CDR3 sequence reads: CSARGRDYEQFF. The CDR3 DNA is TGCAGTGCTAGAGGTCGAGACTATGAGCAGTTCTTC.

CDR3 nucleotides: TGTGCCAGCCGCGGACAGCCACACACTGAAGCTTTCTTT. It yields the protein CASRGQPHTEAFF. The gene calls are TRBV2 and TRBJ1-1, with D tentatively TRBD1 (6 bases). The V and J ends lost 8 bases and 3 bases respectively, with 13 bases between them. The CDR3 consists of 13 residues. CDR1 and CDR2 from the germline V gene are SNHLY and FYNNEI.

This clonotype was counted only a few times. The rearrangement uses TRBV10-3 and TRBJ1-5; 9 nucleotides align to TRBD1. This CDR3 contains 18 residues. The V and J ends lost 6 bases and 0 bases, in that order; junction bases with no gene match: 12. CDR1 and CDR2 (germline): ENHRY, SYGVKD. The CDR3 protein is CAISRTGASGNSNQPQHF. The CDR3 coding sequence is TGTGCCATCAGCAGGACAGGGGCCAGCGGGAATAGCAATCAGCCCCAGCATTTT.

This clonotype was detected once. The gene calls are TRBV12-3 or TRBV12-4 and TRBJ2-1; TRBD2 might be the D (5 bases). The CDR3 contains 13 residues. V shed 1 base and J shed 9 bases, with 10 bases lying between them. CDR3 loop: CASSLVVSGEQFF. Here the CDR3 DNA reads TGTGCCAGCAGTTTAGTAGTCAGCGGTGAGCAGTTCTTC.

The V gene is TRBV9, the J gene TRBJ2-7; D unclear. Trimming took 0 bases from V and 2 from J, leaving 12 bases between them. CDR3 size: 15 residues. Germline V gene data show CDR1 as SGDLS and CDR2 as YYNGEE. CDR3 amino acids: CASSVVGDATYEQYF. In DNA form, the CDR3 reads TGTGCCAGCAGCGTAGTGGGTGATGCAACCTACGAGCAGTACTTC.

The chain uses TRBV7-8 and TRBJ2-2; 12 bases fit TRBD2. The CDR3 totals 19 residues. The J segment lost 1 base and the V segment lost 2 bases, leaving 8 bases of the junction unmatched. CDR1 SGHVS and CDR2 FQNEAQ come from the germline V gene. In DNA, the CDR3 is TGTGCCAGCAGCTTACGTTCTAGCGGGAGGGTTAAGAACACCGGGGAGCTGTTTTTT. This encodes CASSLRSSGRVKNTGELFF.

This clonotype was observed a few times. The chain employs TRBV19 and TRBJ1-1; 7 bases line up with TRBD1. Germline CDR1 is LNHDA and CDR2 is SQIVND (reference sequence). The CDR3 has 15 amino acids. The V gene end was trimmed by 5 bases and the J gene end by 4 bases; junction bases not matched to a gene: 10. The chain's CDR3 is CASSDRQGSATEAFF. The CDR3 nucleotides are TGTGCCAGTAGTGACCGACAGGGATCGGCCACTGAAGCTTTCTTT.

As regards this clonotype: Likely a read error: the CDR3 ends without its conserved phenylalanine or tryptophan. This sequence joins TRBV20-1 and TRBJ1-5; D may be TRBD1 (5 bases). This CDR3 is 14 amino acids long. V lost 6 bases to trimming and J lost 2 bases, with 14 bases between them. Germline lookup yields CDR1 DFQATT and CDR2 SNEGSKA (reference sequence). For the CDR3, the DNA is TGCAGTGCCCCGGGGGAGGTTGGCAATCAGCCCCAGCATCTT. Its protein is CSAPGEVGNQPQHL.

The table lists this clonotype with a few counts. V is TRBV3-1 and J is TRBJ2-5, with D tentatively TRBD2 (7 bases). This CDR3 region has 14 residues. Trimming took 5 bases from V and 5 from J, leaving 15 bases between them. From germline, CDR1 is LGHDT and CDR2 YNNKEL (reference sequence). The CDR3 nucleotides read TGTGCCAGCAGCGCCAGGGGAGGGCCGGAGACCCAGTACTTC. This sequence encodes CASSARGGPETQYF.

This clonotype turned up a few times. V and J are TRBV20-1 and TRBJ2-1; the match to TRBD2 covers 8 bases. From germline, CDR1 is DFQATT and CDR2 SNEGSKA (reference sequence). V shed 3 bases, J shed 16 bases, and the junction held 17 bases outside the gene matches. This CDR3 spans 14 amino acids. CDR3 bases: TGCAGTGCTAGTCTAAGCGGGAGAATTGTCATCCAATTCTTC. This encodes CSASLSGRIVIQFF.

V is TRBV2 and J is TRBJ1-1; perhaps TRBD1 as D (6 bases). Trimming removed 6 bases at V and 1 base at J, with 9 bases between. In germline, CDR1 is SNHLY, CDR2 FYNNEI. The CDR3 runs to 13 residues. CDR3 in amino acids: CASSLTGNTEAFF. The CDR3 DNA reads TGTGCCAGCAGCCTGACAGGGAACACTGAAGCTTTCTTT.

The chain is built from TRBV28 and TRBJ1-2, with D hard to call. The germline V gene has CDR1 MDHEN and CDR2 SYDVKM. The V end was cut by 3 bases, the J end by 8 bases, with 16 bases between. The CDR3 runs to 14 residues. CDR3 protein: CASSLGMWAWGYTF. The CDR3, as DNA: TGTGCCAGCAGTTTGGGGATGTGGGCATGGGGCTACACCTTC.

This clonotype was found a few times. The chain is built from TRBV20-1 and TRBJ2-3; 8 bases agree with TRBD2. The germline CDR1 and CDR2 sequences are DFQATT and SNEGSKA (reference sequence). The J segment lost 5 bases and the V segment lost 0 bases, leaving 4 bases of the junction unmatched. This CDR3 is 14 amino acids long. In DNA, the CDR3 is TGCAGTGCTAGAGAGGCGGGAGGAGTAGATACGCAGTATTTT. Translating gives CSAREAGGVDTQYF.

The gene calls are TRBV6-5 and TRBJ2-7, with D possibly matching TRBD1 (5 bases). The V end lost 0 bases, the J end lost 10 bases, and 16 bases lay between the germline ends. The CDR3 has 14 amino acids. Germline loops: CDR1 MNHEY, CDR2 SVGAGI. The CDR3, as DNA: TGTGCCAGCAGTTACTCGAGGCAGGGTGGCGGCCAGTACTTC. This sequence encodes CASSYSRQGGGQYF.

This clonotype was recorded only once. The rearrangement uses TRBV30 and TRBJ1-5; 7 nucleotides align to TRBD1. The germline gives CDR1 GTSNPN, CDR2 SVGIG (reference sequence). Germline trimming cut 2 bases from V and 2 bases from J; bases unmatched to any gene: 9. CDR3 length: 16 amino acids. The CDR3 DNA is TGTGCCTGGAGTATTCGACAGGGAGGGGGCAATCAGCCCCAGCATTTT. Residues: CAWSIRQGGGNQPQHF.

This clonotype has just a few counts. V gene TRBV11-3 combines with J gene TRBJ1-1; D gene unclear. Germline CDR1 SGHNT, CDR2 YENEEA. The CDR3 extends over 16 amino acids. Trimming took off 1 base at V and 3 bases at J, with 15 bases between the two ends. In DNA, the CDR3 is TGTGCCAGCAGCTTAGCTACGGACCGCGGCTACACTGAAGCTTTCTTT. Translated: CASSLATDRGYTEAFF. Variable domain in full (rest from reference TRBV11-3 and TRBJ1-1): EAGVVQSPRYKIIEKKQPVAFWCNPISGHNTLYWYLQNLGQGPELLIRYENEEAVDDSQLPKDRFSAERLKGVDSTLKIQPAELGDSAVYLCASSLATDRGYTEAFFGQGTRLTVV.

This clonotype was recorded a few times. V is TRBV6-2 or TRBV6-3 and J is TRBJ2-3; unclear D gene. The CDR3 covers 14 residues. Looked up from germline, CDR1 is MNHEY and CDR2 is SVGEGT. V lost 1 base and J lost 0, with 5 bases in between. The CDR3 is CASSYYVSTDTQYF. CDR3 coding DNA: TGTGCCAGCAGTTACTACGTTAGCACAGATACGCAGTATTTT.

This clonotype occurred once. The chain is built from TRBV7-6 and TRBJ2-5, with TRBD2 matching 9 bases. This CDR3 has 17 amino acids. Germline V gives CDR1 SGHVS, CDR2 FNYEAQ. V shed 5 bases, J shed 1 base, and the junction held 11 bases outside the gene matches. The CDR3: CASSPTPTSGFQETQYF. CDR3 nucleotide sequence: TGTGCCAGCAGCCCAACACCGACTAGCGGCTTCCAAGAGACCCAGTACTTC.